Below, 5 T cell receptor beta chains from the same sample are listed, as sequenced in a study of T cells in localized non-small cell lung cancer. The method was immunoSEQ multiplex PCR; TCRdb's version includes in-frame clones alone and lacks a portion of them. The table lists around 35,000 clones, roughly 93% of them singletons. Sequenced material: peripheral blood, taken before any cancer treatment. These receptors all come from a female donor of 60 years or more with stage I lung adenocarcinoma.

This chain links TRBV2 with TRBJ2-1, with 8 bases identical to TRBD1. Unmatched junction bases numbered 6, after V lost 6 bases and J lost 2 bases. The CDR3 length is 15 residues. Germline lookup yields CDR1 SNHLY and CDR2 FYNNEI. The CDR3 nucleotides read TGTGCCAGCAGGGCTGGACAGGGCCCCTACAATGAGCAGTTCTTC. Translation: CASRAGQGPYNEQFF.

The chain carries TRBV7-9 and TRBJ1-1; D possibly corresponds to TRBD1 (5 bases). The CDR3 is made up of 13 amino acids. The V gene's germline CDR1 is SEHNR and CDR2 FQNEAQ (reference sequence). Trimming cost V 3 bases and J 4 bases, with 9 bases left between them. The CDR3 coding sequence is TGTGCCAGCAGCTTTGGTCAGGGCACTGAAGCTTTCTTT. Protein sequence: CASSFGQGTEAFF.

This chain joins TRBV4-3 and TRBJ2-7; D is perhaps TRBD2 (6 bases). V lost 3 bases to trimming and J lost 1 base, with 28 bases between them. This CDR3 comprises 20 residues. Germline values: CDR1 LGHNA, CDR2 YSLEER. CDR3 residues: CASSQVDLGGDSGASYEQYF. In DNA, the CDR3 is TGCGCCAGCAGCCAGGTTGATCTAGGTGGAGACTCGGGAGCGTCCTACGAGCAGTACTTC.

The chain joins TRBV6-4 to TRBJ2-2, with 8 bases fitting TRBD1. The germline V gene encodes CDR1 MRHNA and CDR2 SNTAGT. The CDR3 is made up of 16 amino acids. V trimming: 2 bases; J trimming: 4 bases; junction bases outside the gene matches: 6. The CDR3 loop reads CASSDAGQASTGELFF. Here the CDR3 DNA reads TGTGCCAGCAGTGACGCGGGACAGGCAAGCACCGGGGAGCTGTTTTTT.

In this sample, this clone turned up once. V usage is TRBV19 and J usage is TRBJ1-1; perhaps TRBD1 as D (5 bases). The CDR3 sequence is 15 residues long. Trimming shortened V by 6 bases and J by 0 bases, and 14 bases separated the two germline ends. Germline V gene sequence: CDR1 LNHDA, CDR2 SQIVND (reference sequence). The CDR3 reads CASRTGETMNTEAFF. The CDR3 nucleotides read TGTGCCAGTAGAACAGGAGAAACCATGAACACTGAAGCTTTCTTT.